A single sample is the source of the 18 T cell receptor beta chains below, sequenced in a study of cytomegalovirus exposure and HLA in healthy donors. The PCR made use of 60 Vbeta and 13 Jbeta primers. Data came from immunoSEQ multiplex PCR; TCRdb stores just in-frame clones and leaves some out. The sample has approximately 200,000 clones; 80% to 85% are singletons. Sequencing input: PBMCs. Receptors were obtained from a boy aged 5-17 years in good health and CMV-seronegative.

The sample holds a few counts of this clone. The chain uses TRBV5-4 and TRBJ1-1; 7 bases fit TRBD1. Germline trimming cut 8 bases from V and 4 bases from J; bases unmatched to any gene: 11. The germline gives CDR1 SGHNT, CDR2 YYREEE (reference sequence). CDR3 length: 14 residues. In DNA, the CDR3 is TGTGCCAGTCATCTCGACAGGGCGGCCACTGAAGCTTTCTTT. As protein: CASHLDRAATEAFF.

The V call is TRBV5-1, the J call TRBJ2-7; 12 bases are a match to TRBD2. V dropped 5 bases and J dropped 4; count of bases not matched to a gene: 4. The germline gives CDR1 SGHRS, CDR2 YFSETQ. The CDR3 length is 14 residues. CDR3 nucleotide sequence: TGCGCCAGCAGGCCGACTAGCGGGAGTTACGAGCAGTACTTC. Translation: CASRPTSGSYEQYF.

The chain uses TRBV7-9 and TRBJ1-4; D gene unclear. The CDR3 is 14 amino acids. Trimming left V 7 bases short and J 4 bases short, with 13 bases between. Germline loops: CDR1 SEHNR, CDR2 FQNEAQ (reference sequence). CDR3 DNA sequence: TGTGCCAGCACGCTTATGGCTGATAATGAAAAACTGTTTTTT. This codes for CASTLMADNEKLFF.

The gene calls are TRBV4-1 and TRBJ2-7; 10 bases agree with TRBD2. The CDR3 is 15 amino acids. V dropped 6 bases and J dropped 0; count of bases not matched to a gene: 5. CDR1 MGHRA and CDR2 YSYEKL come from the germline V gene. The CDR3: CASSRTSGSSYEQYF. Written as DNA, the CDR3 is TGCGCCAGCAGTCGGACTAGCGGTAGCTCCTACGAGCAGTACTTC.

This chain uses TRBV7-3 with TRBJ2-3, with 16 positions matching TRBD2. This CDR3 region has 18 residues. Trimming at V came to 4 bases and at J to 5 bases, leaving 9 bases not matched to a gene. The germline V gene encodes CDR1 SGHTA and CDR2 FQGTGA. The CDR3 region has the DNA TGTGCCAGCAGCTCCGGGACTAGCGGGAGGGCCTGGGAAGATACGCAGTATTTT. Its protein product is CASSSGTSGRAWEDTQYF.

This chain links TRBV4-2 with TRBJ2-7, with TRBD1 matching 9 bases. The junction had 9 bases not matched to a gene; V was cut back by 4 bases and J by 5 bases. The length of the CDR3 is 15 residues. Germline lookup yields CDR1 LGHNA and CDR2 YNFKEQ. The CDR3 DNA sequence: TGTGCCAGCAGCCTCCGGGACAGGGAAGGAGACGAGCAGTACTTC. Its translation is CASSLRDREGDEQYF.

The chain couples TRBV7-8 to TRBJ2-7; TRBD1 might be the D (5 bases). Germline V gene lookup returns CDR1 SGHVS and CDR2 FQNEAQ. Trimming cost V 2 bases and J 3 bases, with 5 bases left between them. The CDR3 sequence is 12 residues long. In DNA form, the CDR3 reads TGTGCCAGCAGCTTACAGGGCTACGAGCAGTACTTC. Translated: CASSLQGYEQYF. The full variable domain, completed using reference TRBV7-8 and TRBJ2-7, is GAGVSQSPRYKVAKRGQDVALRCDPISGHVSLFWYQQALGQGPEFLTYFQNEAQLDKSGLPSDRFFAERPEGSVSTLKIQRTQQEDSAVYLCASSLQGYEQYFGPGTRLTVT.

This sequence joins TRBV6-5 and TRBJ1-1; D unclear. The CDR3 has 14 residues. With 7 bases removed from V and 1 base from J, the gap between germline ends came to 13 bases. Germline V CDR1 and CDR2: MNHEY, SVGAGI. The CDR3 loop reads CASTTGKPNTEAFF. CDR3 in DNA: TGTGCCAGCACTACGGGGAAGCCGAACACTGAAGCTTTCTTT.

As regards this clone: At one end the junction does not follow the germline gene, possibly because of a read error. The V call is TRBV9, the J call TRBJ2-3; 10 bases are shared with TRBD2. The CDR3 is 16 amino acids. Germline lookup yields CDR1 SGDLS and CDR2 YYNGEE. The CDR3 sequence: CASSARLAGTHRRYTF. The CDR3 DNA sequence: TGTGCCAGCAGCGCCCGACTAGCGGGTACGCACAGGCGCTACACCTTT.

The rearrangement uses TRBV5-6 and TRBJ2-7, with 11 bases aligning to TRBD2. J gave up 6 bases and V 2 bases, and 1 base lay outside the gene matches. The CDR3 length is 13 residues. Germline-derived CDR1 and CDR2 are SGHDT and YYEEEE. The DNA for the CDR3 is TGTGCCAGCAGCTTAGGACTAGCGGGCGAGCAGTACTTC. It encodes CASSLGLAGEQYF.

This CDR3 is CASSSGRGINEQYF. CDR3 nucleotides: TGTGCCAGCAGCTCAGGGAGGGGGATTAACGAGCAGTACTTC. This rearrangement joins TRBV9 to TRBJ2-7, with a weak D call TRBD2 (7 bases). The CDR3 is made up of 14 amino acids. Germline V gene data show CDR1 as SGDLS and CDR2 as YYNGEE. Between the trimmed V and J ends, which lost 4 bases and 5 bases, there was a span of 16 bases.

This clone was observed a few times. The chain joins TRBV28 to TRBJ2-1; 8 bases match TRBD2. The CDR3 consists of 15 residues. The germline CDR1 and CDR2 sequences are MDHEN and SYDVKM. V lost 10 bases, J lost 0 bases, and 8 bases stayed unmatched. The chain's CDR3 is CATVESGSSYNEQFF. The DNA for the CDR3 is TGTGCCACCGTCGAAAGCGGGAGCTCCTACAATGAGCAGTTCTTC.

The chain has TRBV12-5 and TRBJ1-2, with D perhaps TRBD1 (5 bases). Germline lookup yields CDR1 LGHNT and CDR2 FRNRAP. CDR3 length: 12 residues. V was trimmed by 1 base and J by 7 bases, leaving 7 bases between them. In DNA form, the CDR3 reads TGTGCTAGTGGTTTGGCCAGGGTTGGCTACACCTTC. Translation: CASGLARVGYTF.

This chain links TRBV6-5 with TRBJ2-1; TRBD1 matches at 9 bases. CDR1 is MNHEY, CDR2 SVGAGI, per germline. V dropped 0 bases and J dropped 8; count of bases not matched to a gene: 2. The CDR3 runs to 14 residues. The CDR3 coding sequence is TGTGCCAGCAGTTACTCAAGGACAGGGGATGAGCAGTTCTTC. Amino acid sequence: CASSYSRTGDEQFF.

CDR3 nucleotide sequence: TGTGCCAGCAGCTCACTCTACGAGCAGTACTTC. Translating it yields CASSSLYEQYF. V is TRBV5-5 and J is TRBJ2-7, with unresolved D. The CDR3 loop spans 11 amino acids. Trimming pared 3 bases from V and 3 bases from J, leaving 4 bases between. Germline CDR1 SGHKS, CDR2 YYEKEE (reference sequence).

V usage is TRBV7-9 and J usage is TRBJ1-3, with 7 bases that match TRBD1. Germline CDR1 SEHNR, CDR2 FQNEAQ (reference sequence). With V trimmed by 5 bases and J by 14 bases, 21 bases remained unmatched. CDR3 size: 16 residues. The CDR3 DNA follows: TGTGCCAGCAGCCCACAACGGACAGGTGCGGGACGTGACGTATATTTT. Translation gives CASSPQRTGAGRDVYF.

The chain employs TRBV19 and TRBJ2-7, with D perhaps TRBD2 (5 bases). The V and J ends lost 5 bases and 2 bases respectively, with 19 bases between them. The CDR3 totals 16 residues. CDR1 and CDR2 (germline): LNHDA, SQIVND (reference sequence). This CDR3 reads CASSLTFRTVTYEQYF. The CDR3 DNA reads as TGTGCCAGTAGTCTGACATTTCGGACTGTCACCTACGAGCAGTACTTC.

This clone has a single count. The rearrangement uses TRBV5-4 and TRBJ1-4; a weak D match, TRBD1 (5 bases). This CDR3 region has 16 residues. Germline CDR1 reads SGHNT; CDR2 reads YYREEE (reference sequence). V lost 0 bases to trimming and J lost 6 bases, with 15 bases between them. The CDR3 reads CASSLGQGNGYEKLFF. The CDR3 nucleotides read TGTGCCAGCAGCTTGGGGCAGGGAAATGGTTATGAAAAACTGTTTTTT.